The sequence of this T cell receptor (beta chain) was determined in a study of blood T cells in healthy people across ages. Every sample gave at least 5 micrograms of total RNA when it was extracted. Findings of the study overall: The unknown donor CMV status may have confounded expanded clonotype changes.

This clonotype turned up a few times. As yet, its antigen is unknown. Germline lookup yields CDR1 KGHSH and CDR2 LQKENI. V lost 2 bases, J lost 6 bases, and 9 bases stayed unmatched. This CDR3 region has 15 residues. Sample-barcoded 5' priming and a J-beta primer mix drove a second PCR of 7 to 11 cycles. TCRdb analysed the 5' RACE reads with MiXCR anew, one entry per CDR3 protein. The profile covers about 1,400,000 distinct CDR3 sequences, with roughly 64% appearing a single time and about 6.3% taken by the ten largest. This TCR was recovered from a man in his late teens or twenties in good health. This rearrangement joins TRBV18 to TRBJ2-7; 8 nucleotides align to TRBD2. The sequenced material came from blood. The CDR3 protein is CASSPSGGPFSEQYF. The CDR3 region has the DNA TGTGCCAGCTCACCATCGGGAGGGCCGTTCTCCGAGCAGTACTTC.